This T cell receptor beta chain was sequenced for a study of blood T cells in healthy people across ages. This clonotype was observed a handful of times. The CDR3 has 14 amino acids. The ends lost 4 bases at V and 4 bases at J; junction bases unmatched: 7. Germline CDR1 reads SGHRS; CDR2 reads YFSETQ. A second roughly 7 to 12 cycle PCR used barcoded and J-beta primers. TCRdb fed the 5' RACE reads into MiXCR, producing one record per CDR3 protein. The top ten hold under 8% of the sample, which has more than 1.4 million distinct CDR3 sequences, approximately 38% seen once. This chain joins TRBV5-1 and TRBJ1-1; 7 nucleotides align to TRBD1. Material: blood. This TCR came from a woman aged 18-29 years in good health. CDR3 region: CASSPPTGVTEAFF. Written as DNA, the CDR3 is TGCGCCAGCAGCCCCCCAACAGGGGTCACTGAAGCTTTCTTT.